Following are 3 T cell receptor beta chains from one sample sequenced in a study of blood T cell repertoires in COVID-19. Profiled with immunoSEQ multiplex PCR; TCRdb holds only in-frame clones, not every one. Of 200,000 or so clones listed, roughly 90% were seen once; the top ten hold around 8%. The specimen was PBMCs or T cells enriched from blood (not recorded which). The source is a young woman who had recovered from COVID-19.

In its sample, this clone was seen once. V is TRBV24-1 and J is TRBJ1-5; D might be TRBD1 (6 bases). V dropped 4 bases and J dropped 0 bases, with 15 bases sitting between them. The CDR3 runs to 17 residues. Germline V gives CDR1 KGHDR, CDR2 SFDVKD. DNA of the CDR3: TGTGCCACCAGTGAAGAAACCAGGGGTAGTAGCAATCAGCCCCAGCATTTT. This encodes CATSEETRGSSNQPQHF.

The gene calls are TRBV7-9 and TRBJ2-3; 13 bases agree with TRBD2. Unmatched junction bases numbered 1, after V lost 3 bases and J lost 4 bases. This CDR3 comprises 15 residues. Germline-derived CDR1 and CDR2 are SEHNR and FQNEAQ (reference sequence). The DNA of the CDR3 is TGTGCCAGCAGCTTTACTAGCGGGGGGGCAGATACGCAGTATTTT. This gives the protein CASSFTSGGADTQYF.

This chain connects TRBV28 to TRBJ2-3; 8 bases agree with TRBD2. Germline CDR1 is MDHEN and CDR2 is SYDVKM. The CDR3 totals 14 residues. V was clipped by 5 bases and J by 3 bases; unmatched bases: 4. CDR3 amino acids: CASSERGKTDTQYF. The CDR3 nucleotides are TGTGCCAGCAGTGAGCGGGGGAAGACAGATACGCAGTATTTT.